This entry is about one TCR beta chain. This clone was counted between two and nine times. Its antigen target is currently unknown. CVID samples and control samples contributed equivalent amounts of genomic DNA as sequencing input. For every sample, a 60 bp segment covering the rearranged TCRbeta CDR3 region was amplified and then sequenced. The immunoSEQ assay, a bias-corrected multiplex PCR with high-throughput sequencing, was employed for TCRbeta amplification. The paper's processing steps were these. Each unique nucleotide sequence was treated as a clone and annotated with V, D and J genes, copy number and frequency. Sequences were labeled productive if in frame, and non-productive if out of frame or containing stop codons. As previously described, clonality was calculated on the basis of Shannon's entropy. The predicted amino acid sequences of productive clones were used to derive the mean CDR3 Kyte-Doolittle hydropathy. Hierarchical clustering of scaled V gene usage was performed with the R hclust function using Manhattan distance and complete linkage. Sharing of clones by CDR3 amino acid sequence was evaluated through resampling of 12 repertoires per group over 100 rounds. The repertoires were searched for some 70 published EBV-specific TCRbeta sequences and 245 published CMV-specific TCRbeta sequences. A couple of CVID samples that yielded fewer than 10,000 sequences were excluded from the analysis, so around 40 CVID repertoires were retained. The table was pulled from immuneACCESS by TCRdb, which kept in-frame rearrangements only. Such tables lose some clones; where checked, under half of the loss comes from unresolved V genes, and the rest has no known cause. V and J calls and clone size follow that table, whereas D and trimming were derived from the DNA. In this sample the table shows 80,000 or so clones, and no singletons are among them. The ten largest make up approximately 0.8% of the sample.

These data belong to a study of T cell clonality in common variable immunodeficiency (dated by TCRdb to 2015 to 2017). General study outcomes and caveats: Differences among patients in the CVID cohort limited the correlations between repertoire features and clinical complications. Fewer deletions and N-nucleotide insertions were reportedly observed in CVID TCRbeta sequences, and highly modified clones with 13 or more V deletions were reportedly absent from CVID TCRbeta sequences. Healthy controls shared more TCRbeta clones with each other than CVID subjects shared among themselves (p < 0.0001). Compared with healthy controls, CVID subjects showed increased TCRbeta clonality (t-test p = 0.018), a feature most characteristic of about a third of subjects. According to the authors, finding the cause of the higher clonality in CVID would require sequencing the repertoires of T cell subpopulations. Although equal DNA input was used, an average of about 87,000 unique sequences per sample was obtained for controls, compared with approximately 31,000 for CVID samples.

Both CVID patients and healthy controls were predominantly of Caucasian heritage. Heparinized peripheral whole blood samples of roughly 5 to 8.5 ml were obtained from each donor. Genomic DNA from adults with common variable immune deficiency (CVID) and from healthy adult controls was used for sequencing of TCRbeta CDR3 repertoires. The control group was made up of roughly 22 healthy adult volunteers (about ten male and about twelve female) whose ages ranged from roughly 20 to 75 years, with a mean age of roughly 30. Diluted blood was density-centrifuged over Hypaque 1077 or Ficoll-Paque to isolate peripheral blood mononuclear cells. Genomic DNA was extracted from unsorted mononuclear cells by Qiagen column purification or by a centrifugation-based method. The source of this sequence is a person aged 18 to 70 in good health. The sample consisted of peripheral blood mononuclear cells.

CDR3 protein: CASRVRDSRGDTEAFF. Partial CDR3 DNA: TGTGCCAGCAGGGTCCGGGACAGCAGAGGGGACACTGAA. The chain employs TRBV2 and TRBJ1-1, and TRBD1 aligns with 7 junction nucleotides. The read halts 3 residues ahead of the CDR3 end, with the missing end drawn from the germline J gene. V ends up 6 bases short and J 3 bases short, with an unmatched junction base count of 13. The CDR3 holds 16 amino acids from the cysteine to the phenylalanine. Sequencing covers 39 bases of the CDR3, shown here with the frame starting at base 1. From a lookup of the germline V gene, CDR1 and CDR2 are SNHLY and FYNNEI.